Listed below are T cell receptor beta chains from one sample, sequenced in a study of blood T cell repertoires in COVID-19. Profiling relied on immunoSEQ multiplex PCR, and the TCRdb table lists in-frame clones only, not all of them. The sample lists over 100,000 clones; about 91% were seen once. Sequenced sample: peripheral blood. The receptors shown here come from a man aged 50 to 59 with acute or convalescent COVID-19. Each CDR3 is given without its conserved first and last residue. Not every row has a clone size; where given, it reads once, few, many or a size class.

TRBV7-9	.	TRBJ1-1	ASSSSPGTGDTEAF
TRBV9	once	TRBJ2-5	ASSVVGGYSQETQY
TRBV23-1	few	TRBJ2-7	ASSQHRGERSYEQY
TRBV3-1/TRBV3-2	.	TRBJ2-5	ASSQAGTSKETQY
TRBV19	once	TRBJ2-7	ASSLASGGYEQY
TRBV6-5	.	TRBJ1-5	ASSPGTGLGPQH
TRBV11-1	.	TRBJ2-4	ASSLSGRGDIQY
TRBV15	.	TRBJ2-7	ATSREDSSIPEQY
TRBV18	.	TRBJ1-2	ASSRQQGVEYGYT
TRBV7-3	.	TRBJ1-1	ASSLNAGTTEAF
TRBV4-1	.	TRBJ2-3	ASSQDPVSTDTQY
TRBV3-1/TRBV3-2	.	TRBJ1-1	ASSLRTGSNTEAF
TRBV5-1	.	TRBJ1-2	ASSLYGQGNYGYT
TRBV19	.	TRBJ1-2	ASSIDLRGRNYGYT
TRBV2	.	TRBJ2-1	ASSNSGGAANEQF
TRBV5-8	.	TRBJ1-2	ASSLKGVGYGYT
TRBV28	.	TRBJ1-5	ASSLIRLRGNQPQH
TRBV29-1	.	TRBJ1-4	SVAYGPNEKLF
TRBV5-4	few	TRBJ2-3	ASSWDSSTDTQY
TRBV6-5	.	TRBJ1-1	ASIRGTEAF
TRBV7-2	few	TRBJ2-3	ASSLVGTSFSDTQY
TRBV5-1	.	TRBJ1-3	ASSLGQLISGNTIY
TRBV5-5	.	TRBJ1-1	AGRRGANTEAF
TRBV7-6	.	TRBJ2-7	ASSQPGGSYEQY
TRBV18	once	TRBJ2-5	ASSPRRGENQETQY
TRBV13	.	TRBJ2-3	ASSLGGPGPTDTQY
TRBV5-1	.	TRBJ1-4	ASSLRQGGSNEKLF
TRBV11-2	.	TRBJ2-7	ASSLSTNGYEQY
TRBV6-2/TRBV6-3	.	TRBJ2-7	ASSLAESEQY
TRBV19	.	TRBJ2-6	ASSRFVSGQGRNYGAGANVLT
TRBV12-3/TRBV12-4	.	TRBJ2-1	ASSLLVSGEQF
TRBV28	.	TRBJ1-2	ASSSTGGDGYT
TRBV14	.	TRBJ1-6	ASSPTTGRNSPLH
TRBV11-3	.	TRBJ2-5	ASSLEGRQVGQETQY
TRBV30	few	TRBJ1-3	AWSVRARDTIY